Listed below are T cell receptor beta chains from one sample, sequenced in a study of read filtering for tumor transcriptome and immune sequencing. TCRdb redid the calling of the reads with MiXCR, one entry per CDR3 protein. This table has more than 55,000 distinct CDR3 sequences, around 20% appearing once. The sample comprised a population of CD138-negative cells sorted from bone marrow. These receptors were taken from a donor at least 40 years old with multiple myeloma. Both conserved end residues are part of each CDR3. The D gene is left open where the match is weak. The size field is filled for only some rows; it gives once, few, many or a size class.

clone size: many; V gene: TRBV14; J gene: TRBJ2-3; D gene: -; CDR3 protein: CASSHGFWTASPDTQYF; CDR3 DNA: TGTGCCAGCAGCCACGGTTTTTGGACGGCTAGCCCAGATACGCAGTATTTT
clone size: many; V gene: TRBV7-9; J gene: TRBJ2-5; D gene: TRBD1; CDR3 protein: CASSPPDRGRRETQYF; CDR3 DNA: TGTGCCAGCAGCCCCCCGGACAGGGGGCGCCGGGAGACCCAGTACTTC
clone size: few; V gene: TRBV11-3; J gene: TRBJ2-1; D gene: -; CDR3 protein: CASSLSWSIGEQFF; CDR3 DNA: TGTGCCAGCAGCTTATCCTGGTCAATTGGGGAGCAGTTCTTC
clone size: once; V gene: TRBV12-3/TRBV12-4; J gene: TRBJ1-5; D gene: TRBD1; CDR3 protein: CASSPTTGTGNQPQHF; CDR3 DNA: TGTGCCAGCAGTCCCACCACCGGGACAGGGAATCAGCCCCAGCATTTT
clone size: many; V gene: TRBV18; J gene: TRBJ2-7; D gene: -; CDR3 protein: CASSPVLGEQYF; CDR3 DNA: TGTGCCAGCTCACCAGTTCTGGGCGAGCAGTACTTC
clone size: many; V gene: TRBV14; J gene: TRBJ2-1; D gene: -; CDR3 protein: CASSHRYNEQFF; CDR3 DNA: TGTGCCAGCAGCCACCGATACAATGAGCAGTTCTTC
clone size: many; V gene: TRBV12-3/TRBV12-4; J gene: TRBJ1-6; D gene: TRBD1; CDR3 protein: CASGIQTGSNSPLHF; CDR3 DNA: TGTGCCAGCGGCATCCAGACAGGGTCCAATTCACCCCTCCACTTT
clone size: many; V gene: TRBV6-5; J gene: TRBJ2-1; D gene: TRBD2; CDR3 protein: CASSPGGYNEQFF; CDR3 DNA: TGTGCCAGCAGCCCGGGGGGTTACAATGAGCAGTTCTTC
clone size: many; V gene: TRBV5-1; J gene: TRBJ2-2; D gene: -; CDR3 protein: CASQGTLRGTGELFF; CDR3 DNA: TGCGCCAGTCAAGGGACTCTCCGAGGCACCGGGGAGCTGTTTTTT
clone size: many; V gene: TRBV15; J gene: TRBJ2-3; D gene: TRBD2; CDR3 protein: CATSRGASGMRTDTQYF; CDR3 DNA: TGTGCCACCAGCAGAGGAGCTAGCGGGATGCGCACAGATACGCAGTATTTT
clone size: many; V gene: TRBV19; J gene: TRBJ1-5; D gene: -; CDR3 protein: CASSAWSGIGRSQPQHF; CDR3 DNA: TGTGCCAGTAGTGCCTGGTCAGGGATTGGGCGAAGTCAGCCCCAGCATTTT
clone size: many; V gene: TRBV7-9; J gene: TRBJ2-3; D gene: -; CDR3 protein: CASSLDGRTDTQYF; CDR3 DNA: TGTGCCAGCAGCTTAGATGGGCGCACAGATACGCAGTATTTT
clone size: few; V gene: TRBV7-3; J gene: TRBJ1-2; D gene: -; CDR3 protein: CASSANPFYGYTF; CDR3 DNA: TGTGCCAGCAGCGCAAACCCATTCTATGGCTACACCTTC
clone size: few; V gene: TRBV27; J gene: TRBJ1-5; D gene: -; CDR3 protein: CASRAGTDYSNQPQHF; CDR3 DNA: TGTGCCAGCAGGGCTGGGACTGACTATAGCAATCAGCCCCAGCATTTT
clone size: few; V gene: TRBV20-1; J gene: TRBJ1-5; D gene: TRBD1; CDR3 protein: CSALQGRLLGNQPQHF; CDR3 DNA: TGCAGTGCTCTACAGGGGAGGCTCCTTGGCAATCAGCCCCAGCATTTT
clone size: few; V gene: TRBV4-1; J gene: TRBJ1-4; D gene: -; CDR3 protein: CASSQDPGADEKLFF; CDR3 DNA: TGCGCCAGCAGCCAAGATCCCGGGGCGGATGAAAAACTGTTTTTT
clone size: many; V gene: TRBV9; J gene: TRBJ2-7; D gene: -; CDR3 protein: CASSVDGTSSYEQYF; CDR3 DNA: TGTGCCAGCAGCGTAGATGGGACCAGCTCCTACGAGCAGTACTTC
clone size: medium-sized; V gene: TRBV20-1; J gene: TRBJ2-1; D gene: -; CDR3 protein: CSARFLGGTNSYNEQFF; CDR3 DNA: TGCAGTGCTAGATTCTTAGGGGGGACTAACTCCTACAATGAGCAGTTCTTC
clone size: many; V gene: TRBV9; J gene: TRBJ2-5; D gene: TRBD2; CDR3 protein: CASSIQRAGGGETQYF; CDR3 DNA: TGTGCCAGCAGCATCCAAAGAGCGGGAGGCGGAGAGACCCAGTACTTC
clone size: -; V gene: TRBV12-3/TRBV12-4; J gene: TRBJ1-4; D gene: -; CDR3 protein: CASSFRGRGLATNEKLFF; CDR3 DNA: TGTGCCAGCAGTTTTAGGGGGAGGGGACTTGCAACTAATGAAAAACTGTTTTTT
clone size: many; V gene: TRBV6-1; J gene: TRBJ1-1; D gene: TRBD1; CDR3 protein: CASSVKRQGDTEAFF; CDR3 DNA: TGTGCCAGCAGTGTAAAGCGACAGGGGGACACTGAAGCTTTCTTT
clone size: -; V gene: TRBV15; J gene: TRBJ2-5; D gene: -; CDR3 protein: CATSRDWGYAEAQYF; CDR3 DNA: TGTGCCACCAGCAGAGATTGGGGGTACGCAGAGGCCCAGTACTTC
clone size: many; V gene: TRBV7-9; J gene: TRBJ1-1; D gene: TRBD1; CDR3 protein: CASSLSGQGEAFF; CDR3 DNA: TGTGCCAGCAGCTTATCGGGACAGGGGGAAGCTTTCTTT
clone size: many; V gene: TRBV29-1; J gene: TRBJ2-2; D gene: -; CDR3 protein: CSVGYRNTGELFF; CDR3 DNA: TGCAGCGTTGGATACAGAAACACCGGGGAGCTGTTTTTT